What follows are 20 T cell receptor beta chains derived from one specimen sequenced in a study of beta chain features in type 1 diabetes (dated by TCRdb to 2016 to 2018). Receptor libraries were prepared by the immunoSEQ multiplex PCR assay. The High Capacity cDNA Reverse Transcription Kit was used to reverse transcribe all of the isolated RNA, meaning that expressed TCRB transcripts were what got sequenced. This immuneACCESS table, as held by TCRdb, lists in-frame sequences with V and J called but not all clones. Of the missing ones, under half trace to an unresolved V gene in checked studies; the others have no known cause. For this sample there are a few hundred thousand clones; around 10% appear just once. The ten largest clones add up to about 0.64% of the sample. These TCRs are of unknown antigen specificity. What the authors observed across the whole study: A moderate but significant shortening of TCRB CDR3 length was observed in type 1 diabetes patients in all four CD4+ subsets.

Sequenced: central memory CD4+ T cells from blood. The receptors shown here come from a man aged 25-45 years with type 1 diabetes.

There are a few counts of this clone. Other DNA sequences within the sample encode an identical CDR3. The CDR3 reads CASSPQVSGANVLTF. The CDR3 nucleotides are TGTGCCAGCAGCCCCCAGGTCTCTGGGGCCAACGTCCTGACTTTC. V is TRBV11-2 and J is TRBJ2-6, with D hard to call. CDR3 size: 15 residues. Trimming took 5 bases from V and 0 from J, leaving 8 bases between them. The V gene's germline CDR1 is SGHAT and CDR2 FQNNGV.

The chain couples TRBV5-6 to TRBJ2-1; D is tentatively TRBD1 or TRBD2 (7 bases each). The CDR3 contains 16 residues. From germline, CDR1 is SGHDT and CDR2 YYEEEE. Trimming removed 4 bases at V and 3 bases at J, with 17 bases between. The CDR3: CASSHLRGGYYNEQFF. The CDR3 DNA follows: TGTGCCAGCAGCCATCTCAGGGGGGGATACTACAATGAGCAGTTCTTC.

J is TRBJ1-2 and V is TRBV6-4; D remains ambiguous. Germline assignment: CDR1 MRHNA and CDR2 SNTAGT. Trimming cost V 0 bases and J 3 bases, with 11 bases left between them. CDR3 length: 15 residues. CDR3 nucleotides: TGTGCCAGCAGTGACTCATGGGAAGCTGACTATGGCTACACCTTC. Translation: CASSDSWEADYGYTF.

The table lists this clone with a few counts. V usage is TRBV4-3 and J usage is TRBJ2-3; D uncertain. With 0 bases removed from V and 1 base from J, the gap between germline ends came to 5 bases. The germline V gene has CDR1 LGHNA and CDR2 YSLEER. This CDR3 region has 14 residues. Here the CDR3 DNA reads TGCGCCAGCAGCCAAGATGAGGGCACAGATACGCAGTATTTT. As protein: CASSQDEGTDTQYF.

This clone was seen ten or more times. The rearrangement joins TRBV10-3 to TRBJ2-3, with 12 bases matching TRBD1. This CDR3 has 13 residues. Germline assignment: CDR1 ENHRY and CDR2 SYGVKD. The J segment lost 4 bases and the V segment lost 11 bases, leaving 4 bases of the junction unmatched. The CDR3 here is CAGGTGGADTQYF. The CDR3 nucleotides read TGTGCCGGCGGGACAGGGGGCGCAGATACGCAGTATTTT.

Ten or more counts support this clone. The CDR3 bases are TGTGCCAGCAGCCAGCTCCAGGGGGGGTCCCCGGGCCAAGAGACCCAGTACTTC. It yields the protein CASSQLQGGSPGQETQYF. The rearrangement uses TRBV27 and TRBJ2-5, with D perhaps TRBD1 or TRBD2 (7 bases each). V lost 6 bases and J lost 1, with 24 bases in between. The germline V gene has CDR1 MNHEY and CDR2 SMNVEV (reference sequence). This CDR3 is 18 amino acids long.

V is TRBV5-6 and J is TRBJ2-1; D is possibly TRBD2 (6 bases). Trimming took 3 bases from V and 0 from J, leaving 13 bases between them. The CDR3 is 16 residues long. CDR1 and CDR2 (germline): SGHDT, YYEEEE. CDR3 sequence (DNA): TGTGCCAGCAGCTGGGACGGGGACTTCTCCTACAATGAGCAGTTCTTC. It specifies CASSWDGDFSYNEQFF.

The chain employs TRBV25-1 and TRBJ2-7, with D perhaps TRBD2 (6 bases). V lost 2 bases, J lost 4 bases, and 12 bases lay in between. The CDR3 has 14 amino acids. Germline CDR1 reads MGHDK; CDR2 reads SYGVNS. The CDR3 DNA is TGTGCCAGCAGTGAAATGGGGGGTGGTTACGAGCAGTACTTC. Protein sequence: CASSEMGGGYEQYF.

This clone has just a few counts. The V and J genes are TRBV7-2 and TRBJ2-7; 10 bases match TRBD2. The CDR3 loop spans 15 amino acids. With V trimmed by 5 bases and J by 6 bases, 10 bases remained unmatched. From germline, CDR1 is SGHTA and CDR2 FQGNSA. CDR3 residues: CASSPSGRGGLEQYF. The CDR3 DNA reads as TGTGCCAGCAGCCCTAGCGGGAGAGGGGGGCTCGAGCAGTACTTC.

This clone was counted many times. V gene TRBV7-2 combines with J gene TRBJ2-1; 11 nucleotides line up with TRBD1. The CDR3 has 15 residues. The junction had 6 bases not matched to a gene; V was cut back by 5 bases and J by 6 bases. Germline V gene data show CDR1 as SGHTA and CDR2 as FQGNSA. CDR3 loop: CASSIGTGGINEQFF. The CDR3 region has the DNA TGTGCCAGCAGCATTGGGACAGGGGGAATCAATGAGCAGTTCTTC.

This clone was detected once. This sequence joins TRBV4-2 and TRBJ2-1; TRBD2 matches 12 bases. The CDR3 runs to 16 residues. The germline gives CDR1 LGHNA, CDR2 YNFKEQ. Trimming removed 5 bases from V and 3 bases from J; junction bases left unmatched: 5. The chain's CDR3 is CASSVGTSGLYNEQFF. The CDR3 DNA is TGTGCCAGCAGCGTTGGGACTAGCGGGCTCTACAATGAGCAGTTCTTC.

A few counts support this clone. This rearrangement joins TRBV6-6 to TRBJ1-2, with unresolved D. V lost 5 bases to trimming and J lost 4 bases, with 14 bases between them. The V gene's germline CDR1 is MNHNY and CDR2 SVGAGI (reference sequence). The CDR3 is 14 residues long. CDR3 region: CASSETQRFYGYTF. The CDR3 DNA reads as TGTGCCAGCAGTGAGACACAGAGATTCTATGGCTACACCTTC.

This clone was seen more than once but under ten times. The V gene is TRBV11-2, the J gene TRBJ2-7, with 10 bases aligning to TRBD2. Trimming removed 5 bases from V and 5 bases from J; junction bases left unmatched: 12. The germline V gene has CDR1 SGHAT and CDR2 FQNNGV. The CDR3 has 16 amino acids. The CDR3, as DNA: TGTGCCAGCAGCCTCCCTTTTGGGACTAGCGACCACGAGCAGTACTTC. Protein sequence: CASSLPFGTSDHEQYF.

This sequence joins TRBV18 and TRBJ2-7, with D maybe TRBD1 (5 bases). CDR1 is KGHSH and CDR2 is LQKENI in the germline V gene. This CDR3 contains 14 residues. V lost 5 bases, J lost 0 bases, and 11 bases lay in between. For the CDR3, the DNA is TGTGCCAGCTCAAGACAGAGGAGCTCCTACGAGCAGTACTTC. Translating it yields CASSRQRSSYEQYF. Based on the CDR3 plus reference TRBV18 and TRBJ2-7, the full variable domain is NAGVMQNPRHLVRRRGQEARLRCSPMKGHSHVYWYRQLPEEGLKFMVYLQKENIIDESGMPKERFSAEFPKEGPSILRIQQVVRGDSAAYFCASSRQRSSYEQYFGPGTRLTVT.

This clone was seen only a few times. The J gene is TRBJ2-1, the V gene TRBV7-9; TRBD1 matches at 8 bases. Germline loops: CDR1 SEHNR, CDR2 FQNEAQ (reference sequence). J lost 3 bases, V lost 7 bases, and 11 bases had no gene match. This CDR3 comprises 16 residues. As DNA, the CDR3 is TGTGCCAGCACCACAACAGGACAGGGCTTCTACAATGAGCAGTTCTTC. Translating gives CASTTTGQGFYNEQFF.

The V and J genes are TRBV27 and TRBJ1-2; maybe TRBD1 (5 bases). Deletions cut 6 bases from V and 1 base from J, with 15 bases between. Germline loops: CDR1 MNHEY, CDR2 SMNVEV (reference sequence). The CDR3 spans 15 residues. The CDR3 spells CASSPGGFRNYGYTF. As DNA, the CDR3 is TGTGCCAGCAGCCCTGGGGGGTTTCGTAACTATGGCTACACCTTC.

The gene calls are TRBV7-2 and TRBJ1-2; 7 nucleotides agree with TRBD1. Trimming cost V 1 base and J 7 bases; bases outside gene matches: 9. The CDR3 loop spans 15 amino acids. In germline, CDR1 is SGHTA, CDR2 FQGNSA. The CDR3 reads CASSLERAGGGGYTF. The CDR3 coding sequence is TGTGCCAGCAGCTTAGAGAGGGCAGGGGGAGGTGGCTACACCTTC.

In nucleotides, the CDR3 is TGTGCCTGGAGTGCTGGGGGCCAGGGTTGGTCTGAAGCTTTCTTT. This encodes CAWSAGGQGWSEAFF. This chain connects TRBV30 to TRBJ1-1, with D perhaps matching TRBD1 (6 bases). Germline-derived CDR1 and CDR2 are GTSNPN and SVGIG (reference sequence). Trimming cost V 1 base and J 6 bases, with 18 bases left between them. This CDR3 region has 15 residues.

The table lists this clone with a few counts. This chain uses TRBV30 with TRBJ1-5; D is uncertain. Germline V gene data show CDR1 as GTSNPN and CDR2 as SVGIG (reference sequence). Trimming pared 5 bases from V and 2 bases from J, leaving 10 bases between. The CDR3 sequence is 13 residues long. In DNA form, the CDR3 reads TGTGCCTGGTCTAAAGTGGGCAATCAGCCCCAGCATTTT. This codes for CAWSKVGNQPQHF. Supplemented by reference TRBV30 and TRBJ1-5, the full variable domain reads SQTIHQWPATLVQPVGSPLSLECTVEGTSNPNLYWYRQAAGRGLQLLFYSVGIGQISSEVPQNLSASRPQDRQFILSSKKLLLSDSGFYLCAWSKVGNQPQHFGDGTRLSIL.

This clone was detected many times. CDR3 bases: TGCGCCAGCAGTGAGTCCACAGGCTCGGTCTCTGGAAACACCATATATTTT. Protein product: CASSESTGSVSGNTIYF. This chain links TRBV10-2 with TRBJ1-3; possible D gene TRBD1, 5 bases. Trimming pared 0 bases from V and 0 bases from J, leaving 12 bases between. The CDR3 extends over 17 amino acids. Germline CDR1 is WSHSY and CDR2 is SAAADI.